This record covers a single TCR beta chain. What it recognizes is unknown. This sample is drawn from a study of T-cell memory formation after mild COVID-19. Study-level findings and limits: From day 15 to 85, contracting clones were balanced between CD4 and CD8, whereas later expanders leaned toward CD4+. Researchers found some responding clones in pre-infection memory, a sign that cross-reactive memory joined.

Amplification by 5'RACE using constant-segment primers produced TCR alpha and TCR beta cDNA libraries that carried sample barcodes and UMIs. TCRdb fed the 5' RACE reads into MiXCR, producing one record per CDR3 protein. The data contain approximately 110,000 distinct CDR3 sequences, 22% of them singletons. The sample taken for sequencing was PBMCs or a T cell subset sorted from them (not recorded which). This clonotype originated in a man aged 18 to 29 who had mild COVID-19 (a few samples of this study predate the infection). Cell type and time point are not known.

The chain's CDR3 is CASGLAGARETQYF. CDR3 nucleotides: TGTGCTAGTGGTTTGGCGGGGGCGAGGGAGACCCAGTACTTC. The chain recombines TRBV12-5 with TRBJ2-5; D could derive from TRBD1 or TRBD2 (6 bases each). Germline values: CDR1 LGHNT, CDR2 FRNRAP. CDR3 size: 14 residues. Trimming took 1 base from V and 5 from J, leaving 11 bases between them.